This T cell receptor beta chain appears in the sequencing data of a study of CD8 T cells in ankylosing spondylitis. TCRdb passed the 5' RACE reads through MiXCR, listing each CDR3 protein once. Of some 200,000 distinct CDR3 sequences listed, 5.5% to 7.5% are singletons. The germline V gene encodes CDR1 MNHNS and CDR2 SASEGT. This CDR3 is built from 17 residues. J was trimmed by 1 base and V by 7 bases; bases with no gene match: 13. Study-level findings and limits: Roughly eight highly homologous variants made up a TCR beta motif that seemed to typify ankylosing spondylitis blood.

About this clonotype: Its antigen is not identified.

The chain joins TRBV6-1 to TRBJ2-1, with 7 bases identical to TRBD1. Sequenced: blood, either unsorted or a sorted T cell fraction (not recorded which). The receptor was derived from a male donor with ankylosing spondylitis. The CDR3 spells CASTLDRNRGSYNEQFF. The DNA for the CDR3 is TGTGCCAGCACCCTAGATAGGAACAGGGGTTCCTACAATGAGCAGTTCTTC.